The sequence of this TCR beta chain was determined in a study of T cells in Graves' hyperthyroidism and ophthalmopathy. This clonotype was observed at least ten times. Its antigen is unidentified. Trimming removed 5 bases at V and 5 bases at J, with 21 bases between. The CDR3 runs 16 residues. Germline lookup yields CDR1 LNHDA and CDR2 SQIVND (reference sequence). Findings of the study overall: Before onset, ophthalmopathy was predicted by the model a median 6.5 months earlier. Most clonotypes expanded in thyroid above 0.001 were likewise present in blood.

Amplified regions were TCR beta CDR3 sequences from RNA transcripts. HTBI primers were used for first-round RT-PCR of the TCR CDR3. TCRdb reprocessed the multiplex PCR reads with MiXCR, giving one entry per CDR3 protein. The table shows roughly 420,000 distinct CDR3 sequences, with around a sixth occurring only once. Pregnant or lactating patients were excluded, as were those with uncontrolled infection or other autoimmune disease. The sample consisted of blood. The chain uses TRBV19 and TRBJ1-2, with a weak D call TRBD1 (5 bases). The TCR sequence derives from a woman under 30 with Graves' hyperthyroidism. The CDR3 spells CASSFTPGTRIYGYTF. DNA of the CDR3: TGTGCCAGTAGTTTTACCCCCGGGACGAGGATTTATGGCTACACCTTC.